This T cell receptor (beta chain) was found in a study of a mutant IDH1 vaccine in newly diagnosed glioma (TCRdb year 2021). Regarding the study in general: In the chemotherapy-containing groups, vaccination started alongside temozolomide cycles, whereas in patients who had radiotherapy alone it started 4-6 weeks after radiotherapy. Before enrollment, patients had received standard therapy of radiotherapy alone, temozolomide alone, or radiochemotherapy with temozolomide; most received the combination. Peripheral blood was drawn at six visits: V03 (baseline), V05, V07, V10, V12 and V13. Visit V12 was the week-35 safety follow-up and visit V13 was the week-47 end of study. Of the approximately 33 treated patients, approximately 60% were male and roughly 38% were female, and a mean age of around 40 years was recorded. For exploratory analyses, fewer than 30 treated patients had longitudinal TCRB deep sequencing done wherever samples were available.

Explained via the paper, the time point label denotes: week 35, safety follow-up. Each vaccine dose was 300 ug of a 20-mer mutant IDH1 peptide in Montanide, given subcutaneously with topical imiquimod. Patients were given eight vaccinations, in weeks 1, 3, 5, 7, 11, 15, 19 and 23, which matched visits V03 through V10. Newly diagnosed WHO grade 3 or 4 IDH1-mutant astrocytomas showing loss of nuclear ATRX were present in the donors. The samples were drawn from NOA16, a multicentre, single-arm, open-label phase I trial in Germany that tested a mutant IDH1 peptide vaccine in humans for the first time. Genomic DNA for TCRB sequencing was extracted from EDTA blood using the DNeasy Blood and Tissue Kit. Libraries were made using the immunoSEQ multiplex PCR assay. The hsTCRB Kit was used according to the manufacturer's protocol to amplify rearranged TCR beta chain sequences. An Illumina MiSeq was used to sequence the TCRB libraries. Per the authors' processing: Demultiplexing, trimming and gene mapping were performed with the kit vendor's proprietary platform. In TCRdb, the immuneACCESS table is reduced to in-frame sequences with V and J assigned. These tables do not hold every clone; where another copy was compared, an unresolved V gene accounts for under half, and the others remain unexplained. The V and J calls and clone size were taken over from that table, and D and trimming were inferred from the DNA. This sample holds more than 40,000 clones; 70% to 90% were observed only once. The top ten clones comprise 4.5% to 6% of the sample.

The full study reports these points: It was noted by the authors that analyses of patient blood samples could not be reproduced owing to sample limitations. Immune responses induced by the vaccine were seen in 90% to 95% of patients across multiple MHC alleles. Availability determined which PBMC samples were chosen for TCRB deep sequencing. No apparent relationship was observed between pseudoprogression and alterations in the top peripheral T cell clonotypes detected by TCRB sequencing.

A remark on this clone: Its binding antigen is unknown. No base quality information exists; no much larger clone differs at one position.

V loses 4 bases of germline sequence and J loses 8 bases, and the interval between the two ends is 12 bases. Looking up the germline V gene yields CDR1 SGHTS and CDR2 YDEGEE. CDR3 length: 12 amino acids, cysteine to phenylalanine. Only the CDR3 portion is preserved as DNA: 36 bases, with reading frame beginning at the first base. In this chain, TRBV5-8 is recombined with TRBJ1-2; a tentative D match to TRBD1 spans 5 bases. The sequenced sample was PBMCs, obtained from a glioma patient whose treatment included an IDH1 peptide vaccine. The source of this sequence is a woman in her forties with glioma. The nucleotide sequence reads TGTGCCAGCAGCGAGGGGTTCTGGGGCTACACCTTC. Its protein reads: CASSEGFWGYTF.